Below are 25 T cell receptor beta chains sequenced from a single sample in a study of PD-1 blockade in classical Hodgkin lymphoma. The time point denotes: cycle 4 day 1 (C4D1), after less than seven weeks of nivolumab. Autologous stem cell transplantation was followed by relapse in every patient, and brentuximab vedotin exposure varied. With magnetic negative selection, CD4+ T cells were purified from PBMCs that had been thawed. Profiling relied on immunoSEQ multiplex PCR, and the TCRdb table lists in-frame clones only, not all of them. Of approximately 28,000 clones listed, around 79% were seen once; the top ten hold around 0.6%. The source was CD4+ T cells from blood, collected before the fourth cycle of nivolumab. Receptors originate from a human donor with classical Hodgkin lymphoma.

The sample holds a few counts of this clone. This chain connects TRBV19 to TRBJ1-3; 7 nucleotides align to TRBD1. Trimming took 6 bases from V and 1 from J; bases not matched to a gene: 3. CDR3 length: 14 amino acids. Germline loops: CDR1 LNHDA, CDR2 SQIVND (reference sequence). The CDR3: CASRYRGSGNTIYF. In DNA form, the CDR3 reads TGTGCCAGTAGATACAGGGGATCTGGAAACACCATATATTTT.

This clone was seen a few times. The CDR3 coding sequence is TGTGCCAGCAGCTCAGGGGGCGTCGGCTACACCTTC. Translation gives CASSSGGVGYTF. This sequence joins TRBV7-2 and TRBJ1-2; the match to TRBD1 covers 8 bases. CDR1 is SGHTA and CDR2 is FQGNSA in the germline V gene. This CDR3 region has 12 residues. V lost 4 bases and J lost 8; bases outside the gene matches: 3.

This clone was observed a few times. The V gene is TRBV18, the J gene TRBJ2-7, with a tentative D call TRBD2 (7 bases). Trimming shortened V by 0 bases and J by 2 bases, and 14 bases separated the two germline ends. This CDR3 contains 16 residues. Germline values: CDR1 KGHSH, CDR2 LQKENI. The CDR3: CASSPPTGGRAYEQYF. Here the CDR3 DNA reads TGTGCCAGCTCACCACCGACGGGGGGCCGGGCCTACGAGCAGTACTTC.

V and J are TRBV7-2 and TRBJ1-1, with D possibly matching TRBD1 (6 bases). V lost 4 bases, J lost 3 bases, and 18 bases lay in between. The CDR3 spans 16 residues. Germline V lookup: CDR1 SGHTA, CDR2 FQGNSA. CDR3 protein: CASSYTGGRQDTEAFF. In DNA, the CDR3 is TGTGCCAGCAGCTACACCGGGGGAAGACAGGACACTGAAGCTTTCTTT.

As for this clone: Additional DNA sequences in this sample encode the identical CDR3. The rearrangement links TRBV7-6 to TRBJ2-7; either TRBD1 or TRBD2 may fit D (5 bases each). Trimming stripped 0 bases from V and 2 bases from J, with 11 bases between. Germline CDR1 reads SGHVS; CDR2 reads FNYEAQ. The CDR3 is made up of 15 amino acids. CDR3 in DNA: TGTGCCAGCAGCTTAGCACCGGGGCAGACCTACGAGCAGTACTTC. Amino acid sequence: CASSLAPGQTYEQYF.

J is TRBJ1-4 and V is TRBV6-6, with 7 bases that match TRBD1. The V gene end was trimmed by 0 bases and the J gene end by 8 bases; junction bases not matched to a gene: 3. CDR1 is MNHNY, CDR2 SVGAGI, per germline (reference sequence). This CDR3 comprises 14 residues. For the CDR3, the DNA is TGTGCCAGCAGTTACTCCAGGGGGGGAGAAAAACTGTTTTTT. It encodes CASSYSRGGEKLFF.

The rearrangement joins TRBV18 to TRBJ1-5; D call uncertain. With 3 bases removed from V and 5 bases from J, the gap between germline ends came to 8 bases. There are 13 residues in the CDR3. In germline, CDR1 is KGHSH, CDR2 LQKENI. The CDR3 is CASSPELDQPQHF. The DNA of the CDR3 is TGTGCCAGCTCACCGGAGCTGGATCAGCCCCAGCATTTT.

This chain's CDR3 is CASSLVGQGDTYEQYF. The DNA for the CDR3 is TGTGCCAGCAGCTTAGTAGGGCAGGGAGACACCTACGAGCAGTACTTC. The genes are TRBV7-2 and TRBJ2-7, with D perhaps matching TRBD1 or TRBD2 (5 bases each). In germline, CDR1 is SGHTA, CDR2 FQGNSA. V was clipped by 1 base and J by 2 bases, with 15 bases between them. The CDR3 consists of 16 residues. The whole variable domain, filled in from reference TRBV7-2 and TRBJ2-7, reads GAGVSQSPSNKVTEKGKDVELRCDPISGHTALYWYRQSLGQGLEFLIYFQGNSAPDKSGLPSDRFSAERTGGSVSTLTIQRTQQEDSAVYLCASSLVGQGDTYEQYFGPGTRLTVT.

The chain is built from TRBV2 and TRBJ1-2; 7 bases are a match to TRBD1. Germline CDR1 and CDR2: SNHLY and FYNNEI. V gave up 5 bases and J gave up 7 bases; unmatched junction bases: 4. The length of the CDR3 is 12 residues. CDR3 bases: TGTGCCAGCAGTCAGGGGGTGAGTGGCTACACCTTC. Translated, it gives CASSQGVSGYTF.

The chain employs TRBV4-2 and TRBJ2-7; a weak D match, TRBD2 (5 bases). The CDR3 is made up of 14 amino acids. Germline V CDR1 and CDR2: LGHNA, YNFKEQ. The V gene lost 1 base and the J gene lost 3 bases, with 10 bases spanning the gap. CDR3: CASSQGGQHYEQYF. The CDR3 region has the DNA TGTGCCAGCAGCCAAGGAGGGCAGCACTACGAGCAGTACTTC.

This clone was seen only a few times. The chain has TRBV19 and TRBJ1-2; D call uncertain. Trimming cost V 6 bases and J 8 bases, with 10 bases left between them. CDR3 size: 11 residues. Germline V CDR1 and CDR2: LNHDA, SQIVND (reference sequence). The CDR3 here is CASRRVGGYTF. In DNA form, the CDR3 reads TGTGCCAGTAGGAGGGTCGGGGGCTACACCTTC. The variable domain in full, completed from reference TRBV19 and TRBJ1-2, reads DGGITQSPKYLFRKEGQNVTLSCEQNLNHDAMYWYRQDPGQGLRLIYYSQIVNDFQKGDIAEGYSVSREKKESFPLTVTSAQKNPTAFYLCASRRVGGYTFGSGTRLTVV.

The chain combines TRBV7-2 with TRBJ2-1; D possibly matches TRBD1 or TRBD2 (6 bases each). V gave up 4 bases and J gave up 10 bases, with 17 bases separating them. This CDR3 comprises 14 residues. The germline V gene encodes CDR1 SGHTA and CDR2 FQGNSA. CDR3 DNA sequence: TGTGCCAGCAGCTCCCCCAGGGCGGGACAAGAGCAGTTCTTC. Translating gives CASSSPRAGQEQFF.

The V and J genes are TRBV7-9 and TRBJ1-2; D remains unclear. The V gene's germline CDR1 is SEHNR and CDR2 FQNEAQ (reference sequence). Trimming removed 1 base at V and 5 bases at J, with 11 bases between. The CDR3 is 14 residues long. CDR3 nucleotide sequence: TGTGCCAGCAGCTTAGGCGTCGGAACATATGGCTACACCTTC. Protein sequence: CASSLGVGTYGYTF.

The gene calls are TRBV5-5 and TRBJ2-3; a possible D gene is TRBD2 (6 bases). The V gene's germline CDR1 is SGHKS and CDR2 YYEKEE (reference sequence). V lost 1 base to trimming and J lost 4 bases, with 10 bases between them. The CDR3 is 14 residues long. CDR3 nucleotides: TGTGCCAGCAGCTTGATTACGGGAGCAGATACGCAGTATTTT. Translated: CASSLITGADTQYF.

This chain connects TRBV28 to TRBJ2-7; 7 nucleotides align to TRBD1. Germline lookup yields CDR1 MDHEN and CDR2 SYDVKM. V was pared by 9 bases and J by 4 bases, with 9 bases of the junction left unmatched. The CDR3 totals 13 residues. Written as DNA, the CDR3 is TGTGCCAGTACAGGGACAGTTCAGTACGAGCAGTACTTC. This codes for CASTGTVQYEQYF.

The genes are TRBV2 and TRBJ1-4; TRBD1 matches 9 bases. V lost 2 bases to trimming and J lost 5 bases; unmatched junction nucleotides: 3. The germline CDR1 and CDR2 sequences are SNHLY and FYNNEI. This CDR3 region has 15 residues. Written as DNA, the CDR3 is TGTGCCAGCAGTGAACAGGGACAGGGCAATGAAAAACTGTTTTTT. The encoded protein is CASSEQGQGNEKLFF.

The chain combines TRBV7-9 with TRBJ1-4; a weak D match, TRBD1 (6 bases). CDR1 SEHNR and CDR2 FQNEAQ come from the germline V gene (reference sequence). The CDR3 runs 14 residues. Trimming removed 4 bases from V and 8 bases from J, with 14 bases in between. CDR3 bases: TGTGCCAGCAGCTCCCCCAGGGGAAGCGAAAAACTGTTTTTT. Amino acids: CASSSPRGSEKLFF.

This clone has only one observation. The genes are TRBV19 and TRBJ2-2, with D possibly TRBD1 on 6 matching bases. CDR1 is LNHDA and CDR2 is SQIVND in the germline V gene (reference sequence). This CDR3 has 16 residues. V lost 2 bases to trimming and J lost 0 bases, with 10 bases between them. This CDR3 is CASSITGTTNTGELFF. The CDR3 DNA reads as TGTGCCAGTAGTATAACCGGGACAACGAACACCGGGGAGCTGTTTTTT.

The chain recombines TRBV10-3 with TRBJ2-5; 8 bases agree with TRBD2. CDR3 length: 14 amino acids. Germline V CDR1 and CDR2: ENHRY, SYGVKD. The trim removed 4 bases at V and 5 bases at J, leaving 6 bases unmatched. DNA of the CDR3: TGTGCCATCAGTGCCGGACTAGCCTTGGAGACCCAGTACTTC. This codes for CAISAGLALETQYF.

The chain recombines TRBV11-2 with TRBJ2-7; D unresolved. Deletions cut 3 bases from V and 0 bases from J, with 15 bases between. The CDR3 loop spans 16 amino acids. Germline assignment: CDR1 SGHAT and CDR2 FQNNGV. CDR3 amino acids: CASSFRRANTSYEQYF. The CDR3, as DNA: TGTGCCAGCAGCTTTCGTCGGGCTAATACCTCCTACGAGCAGTACTTC.

The chain has TRBV19 and TRBJ2-2; 8 nucleotides line up with TRBD1. This CDR3 is built from 15 residues. Germline V gene lookup returns CDR1 LNHDA and CDR2 SQIVND (reference sequence). J gave up 13 bases and V 4 bases, and 14 bases lay outside the gene matches. The CDR3 here is CASSTSDRAGSGLFF. For the CDR3, the DNA is TGTGCCAGTAGTACTTCGGACAGGGCGGGAAGCGGGCTGTTTTTT.

This clone was recorded only once. The chain recombines TRBV5-1 with TRBJ1-5, with unresolved D. Deletions cut 2 bases from V and 6 bases from J, with 9 bases between. The CDR3 loop spans 13 amino acids. In germline, CDR1 is SGHRS, CDR2 YFSETQ. This chain's CDR3 is CASSFDSGQPQHF. CDR3 DNA: TGCGCCAGCAGCTTCGATTCAGGTCAGCCCCAGCATTTT.

The rearrangement uses TRBV7-9 and TRBJ2-5, with TRBD2 as a possible D gene (5 bases). Deletions cut 2 bases from V and 0 bases from J, with 7 bases between. Germline CDR1 SEHNR, CDR2 FQNEAQ (reference sequence). This CDR3 contains 14 residues. This CDR3 reads CASSLMRDQETQYF. The CDR3 DNA is TGTGCCAGCAGCTTAATGAGGGACCAAGAGACCCAGTACTTC.

The J gene is TRBJ2-6, the V gene TRBV6-5; no reliable D call. The CDR3 runs to 15 residues. The V end was cut by 4 bases, the J end by 4 bases, with 11 bases between. CDR1 and CDR2 (germline): MNHEY, SVGAGI. CDR3 nucleotides: TGTGCCAGCAGTTCCCCCGGCTCAGGGGCCAACGTCCTGACTTTC. This translates into CASSSPGSGANVLTF.

The chain couples TRBV6-5 to TRBJ1-4; D possibly corresponds to TRBD1 (6 bases). The length of the CDR3 is 15 residues. Germline V lookup: CDR1 MNHEY, CDR2 SVGAGI. Trimming shortened V by 6 bases and J by 8 bases, and 19 bases separated the two germline ends. The CDR3 sequence: CASRSGAGVVEKLFF. CDR3 in DNA: TGTGCCAGCAGATCAGGGGCTGGGGTGGTGGAAAAACTGTTTTTT.